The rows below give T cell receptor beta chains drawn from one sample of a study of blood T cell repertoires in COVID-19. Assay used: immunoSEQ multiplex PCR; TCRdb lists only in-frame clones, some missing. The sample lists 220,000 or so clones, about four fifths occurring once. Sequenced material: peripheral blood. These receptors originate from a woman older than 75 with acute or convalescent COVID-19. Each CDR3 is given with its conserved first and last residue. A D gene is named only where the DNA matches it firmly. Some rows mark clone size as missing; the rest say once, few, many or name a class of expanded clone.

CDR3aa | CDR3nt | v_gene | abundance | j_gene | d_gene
CASRRTGLNTEAFF | TGTGCCAGCAGGAGGACAGGCTTGAACACTGAAGCTTTCTTT | TRBV25-1 | NA | TRBJ1-1 | TRBD1
CASSLGTGLSSGNTIYF | TGTGCCAGCAGCTTAGGGACAGGGTTAAGCTCTGGAAACACCATATATTTT | TRBV7-2 | NA | TRBJ1-3 | TRBD1
CASSLLTSGAYNEQFF | TGTGCCAGCAGCCTTTTGACTAGCGGGGCCTACAATGAGCAGTTCTTC | TRBV11-2 | NA | TRBJ2-1 | TRBD2
CASSFLQGAGQPQHF | TGTGCCAGCAGCTTTTTGCAGGGGGCCGGTCAGCCCCAGCATTTT | TRBV7-8 | NA | TRBJ1-5 | TRBD1
CASSLHPPAGGPRDTQYF | TGTGCCAGCAGCTTACACCCCCCAGCGGGGGGGCCCAGAGATACGCAGTATTTT | TRBV7-9 | NA | TRBJ2-3 | TRBD2
CASSPGGREQYF | TGTGCCAGCAGCCCAGGGGGACGCGAGCAGTACTTC | TRBV7-9 | once | TRBJ2-7 | TRBD1
CASSLDRDNQPQHF | TGCGCCAGCAGCTTGGACAGGGACAATCAGCCCCAGCATTTT | TRBV5-1 | few | TRBJ1-5 | NA
CASSSQGTGNTIYF | TGTGCCAGCAGCTCCCAGGGGACTGGAAACACCATATATTTT | TRBV11-2 | NA | TRBJ1-3 | NA
CASSLQGGYQETQYF | TGCGCCAGCAGCTTACAGGGTGGGTACCAAGAGACCCAGTACTTC | TRBV5-1 | NA | TRBJ2-5 | NA
CASSIATSYEQYF | TGTGCCAGTAGTATAGCTACCTCATACGAGCAGTACTTC | TRBV19 | NA | TRBJ2-7 | NA
CASSLVQRGKDTQYF | TGTGCCAGCAGCTTGGTCCAGCGGGGGAAGGATACGCAGTATTTT | TRBV5-4 | NA | TRBJ2-3 | TRBD2